The sequence of this TCR beta chain was determined in a study of CD8 T cells in Susac syndrome. General study results and limits: By the study's own acknowledgment, its TCR sequencing and HLA analysis included relatively few individuals.

High-throughput TCR beta sequencing covered peripheral CD8+ and CD4+ T cells. Negative isolation yielded CD8+ and CD4+ T cells; FACS enriched TEMRA cells. Reverse transcription of about 0.45 to 1 ug RNA was performed with random hexamers. Multiplex immunoSEQ PCR targeted 54 Vbeta and 13 Jbeta TCR beta segments. One entry per CDR3 protein, called by TCRdb with MiXCR from the immunoSEQ multiplex PCR reads. The sample has about 170,000 distinct CDR3 sequences, 90% to 95% seen once. Germline loops: CDR1 SNHLY, CDR2 FYNNEI. Trimming stripped 6 bases from V and 7 bases from J, with 13 bases between. The CDR3 loop spans 12 amino acids. In its sample, this clonotype was seen once. Its antigen is still unknown.

V gene TRBV2 combines with J gene TRBJ2-7; D unresolved. The receptor comes from a human donor with multiple sclerosis. Sequencing was performed on CD4+ T cells from PBMCs. The CDR3 sequence: CASSFLGLEQYF. The DNA for the CDR3 is TGTGCCAGCAGCTTCCTAGGGTTGGAGCAGTACTTC.